A selection of T cell receptor beta chains follows, all from one sample in a study of somatic mutations in T cells in chronic GVHD. TCRdb's table, derived via immunoSEQ multiplex PCR, lists solely in-frame clones and lacks some. This sample has 12,000 to 15,000 clones, with approximately 78% found just once. The sequenced material came from Vbeta20-negative CD4+ T cells from blood. The receptors originated from a male patient aged 50 to 60 with chronic graft-versus-host disease. Among the T cells, some may be from the graft donor. Each CDR3 is given with its conserved first and last residue. D genes are given only for firm matches. Clone sizes are given selectively: once, few, many, or a class where the clone is expanded.

TRBJ1-5 | TRBV18 | NA | NA | TGTGCCAGCTCACCGGGAGGGCAGGGCAATCAGCCCCAGCATTTT | CASSPGGQGNQPQHF
TRBJ1-4 | TRBV11-2 | NA | TRBD1 | TGTGCCAGCAGCTTAACGCAGGGGGCGTGGGAAAAACTGTTTTTT | CASSLTQGAWEKLFF
TRBJ2-7 | TRBV9 | NA | TRBD1 | TGTGCCAGCAGCGCTCGACAGGGCATCGTTTACGAGCAGTACTTC | CASSARQGIVYEQYF
TRBJ1-2 | TRBV5-4 | NA | TRBD1 | TGTGCCAGCAGCCAAAACACAGGGGGCTATGGCTACACCTTC | CASSQNTGGYGYTF
TRBJ2-3 | TRBV19 | few | TRBD1 | TGTGCCAGTAGTATAGCCCGGACAGGTACCGGCACAGATACGCAGTATTTT | CASSIARTGTGTDTQYF
TRBJ1-1 | TRBV12-5 | few | NA | TGTGCTAGTGGTCCGCCGCGGGGGATGAACACTGAAGCTTTCTTT | CASGPPRGMNTEAFF
TRBJ1-1 | TRBV21-1 | NA | NA | TGTGCCACAGGGGTATGGCTGAACACTGAAGCTTTCTTT | CATGVWLNTEAFF
TRBJ1-2 | TRBV29-1 | NA | TRBD1 | TGCAGCGTAATATGGACAGGTTCGGATGGCTACACCTTC | CSVIWTGSDGYTF
TRBJ1-2 | TRBV6-4 | NA | NA | TGTGTCAGCAGTGAGACTGGGAACTATGGCTACACCTTC | CVSSETGNYGYTF
TRBJ1-1 | TRBV11-2 | NA | NA | TGTGCCAGCAGCTTAGGGCAGGGGAACACTGAAGCTTTCTTT | CASSLGQGNTEAFF